These 19 T cell receptor beta chains share one sample of origin, sequenced in a study of shared clonotypes between healthy human individuals. The assay was immunoSEQ multiplex PCR, and TCRdb's table has in-frame clones only and misses some. The table has a few hundred thousand clones, approximately 65% seen once. Material: memory CD4+ T cells sorted from blood. As for subset: CD45RA-negative fraction. The source of these receptors is a man in his thirties or forties in good health.

This clone has only a few counts. The genes are TRBV18 and TRBJ2-2; D might be TRBD1 or TRBD2, each matching 5 bases. V gave up 3 bases and J gave up 4 bases, with 21 bases separating them. Germline lookup yields CDR1 KGHSH and CDR2 LQKENI. The CDR3 has 18 amino acids. CDR3 in DNA: TGTGCCAGCTCACCTCGAGGGGAAGGAGGAAGGTTCACCGGGGAGCTGTTTTTT. Translating gives CASSPRGEGGRFTGELFF. Together with reference TRBV18 and TRBJ2-2, the CDR3 gives the full variable domain: NAGVMQNPRHLVRRRGQEARLRCSPMKGHSHVYWYRQLPEEGLKFMVYLQKENIIDESGMPKERFSAEFPKEGPSILRIQQVVRGDSAAYFCASSPRGEGGRFTGELFFGEGSRLTVL.

The chain couples TRBV6-1 to TRBJ2-4; D uncertain. Trimming cost V 5 bases and J 11 bases, with 10 bases left between them. The CDR3 sequence is 11 residues long. The germline CDR1 and CDR2 sequences are MNHNS and SASEGT. Here the CDR3 reads CASSLGSVQYF. The DNA for the CDR3 is TGTGCCAGCAGTTTAGGTTCTGTTCAGTACTTC.

This clone appeared many times. This sequence joins TRBV5-4 and TRBJ2-3, with 8 bases aligning to TRBD2. V was clipped by 1 base and J by 2 bases; unmatched bases: 3. The CDR3 loop spans 15 amino acids. CDR1 is SGHNT and CDR2 is YYREEE in the germline V gene (reference sequence). Here the CDR3 reads CASSLKGLDTDTQYF. The DNA for the CDR3 is TGTGCCAGCAGCTTGAAGGGACTAGACACAGATACGCAGTATTTT. Supplemented by reference TRBV5-4 and TRBJ2-3, the full variable domain reads ETGVTQSPTHLIKTRGQQVTLRCSSQSGHNTVSWYQQALGQGPQFIFQYYREEENGRGNFPPRFSGLQFPNYSSELNVNALELDDSALYLCASSLKGLDTDTQYFGPGTRLTVL.

The rearrangement links TRBV27 to TRBJ1-1; 7 positions match TRBD1. Germline V gene data show CDR1 as MNHEY and CDR2 as SMNVEV (reference sequence). Trimming at V came to 6 bases and at J to 1 base, leaving 2 bases not matched to a gene. This CDR3 spans 13 amino acids. CDR3 DNA: TGTGCCAGCAGACGACAGGGGAACACTGAAGCTTTCTTT. This translates into CASRRQGNTEAFF.

In its sample, this clone was seen a few times. The V gene is TRBV7-9, the J gene TRBJ2-1, with D tentatively TRBD1 or TRBD2 (6 bases each). The CDR3 extends over 12 amino acids. Germline-derived CDR1 and CDR2 are SEHNR and FQNEAQ (reference sequence). V lost 1 base and J lost 12, with 10 bases in between. CDR3 protein: CASSLEGGVQFF. The CDR3, as DNA: TGTGCCAGCAGCTTAGAGGGGGGAGTGCAGTTCTTC.

V and J are TRBV9 and TRBJ2-3, with D perhaps matching TRBD1 (5 bases). This CDR3 comprises 16 residues. CDR1 is SGDLS, CDR2 YYNGEE, per germline. The V and J ends lost 4 bases and 3 bases respectively, with 18 bases between them. The CDR3, as DNA: TGTGCCAGCAGCTTCACATCAGGGTTAAGGACAGATACGCAGTATTTT. The encoded protein is CASSFTSGLRTDTQYF.

The genes are TRBV18 and TRBJ1-1; D unclear. V was trimmed by 11 bases and J by 8 bases, leaving 24 bases between them. Germline V gene data show CDR1 as KGHSH and CDR2 as LQKENI. The CDR3 spans 14 residues. CDR3 DNA: TGTGCCCCCTCCCGGCGGGCAGGCACTCTAGAAGCTTTCTTT. It is translated as CAPSRRAGTLEAFF.

V usage is TRBV7-6 and J usage is TRBJ1-4; D is perhaps TRBD1 (6 bases). CDR3 length equals 15 residues. Germline CDR1 reads SGHVS; CDR2 reads FNYEAQ. Trimming shortened V by 2 bases and J by 6 bases, and 13 bases separated the two germline ends. This CDR3 is CASSLQGRADEKLFF. CDR3 coding DNA: TGTGCCAGCAGCTTACAGGGGAGGGCTGATGAAAAACTGTTTTTT. Full variable domain (missing parts from reference TRBV7-6 and TRBJ1-4): GAGVSQSPRYKVTKRGQDVALRCDPISGHVSLYWYRQALGQGPEFLTYFNYEAQQDKSGLPNDRFSAERPEGSISTLTIQRTEQRDSAMYRCASSLQGRADEKLFFGSGTQLSVL.

The J gene is TRBJ2-1, the V gene TRBV7-2; tentatively, D is TRBD2 (6 bases). Trimming shortened V by 2 bases and J by 7 bases, and 15 bases separated the two germline ends. This CDR3 has 15 amino acids. Germline V gene data show CDR1 as SGHTA and CDR2 as FQGNSA. CDR3 protein: CASSLFASAGNEQFF. DNA of the CDR3: TGTGCCAGCAGCTTATTCGCTAGCGCGGGGAATGAGCAGTTCTTC.

J is TRBJ1-1 and V is TRBV6-9, with D perhaps matching TRBD1 (6 bases). This CDR3 has 12 residues. Per germline, CDR1 MNHGY and CDR2 SVAAGI. Trimming pared 8 bases from V and 4 bases from J, leaving 11 bases between. CDR3 sequence reads: CASVTGSTEAFF. DNA for the CDR3: TGTGCCAGCGTAACAGGGAGCACTGAAGCTTTCTTT.

Remarks on this clone: This specimen includes other DNA sequences encoding the same CDR3. This rearrangement joins TRBV20-1 to TRBJ2-7; D gene ambiguous. Germline V gene sequence: CDR1 DFQATT, CDR2 SNEGSKA (reference sequence). Deletions cut 5 bases from V and 3 bases from J, with 5 bases between. This CDR3 has 10 amino acids. In DNA form, the CDR3 reads TGCAGTGCTGATAACTACGAGCAGTACTTC. Translated, it gives CSADNYEQYF.

This clone showed up just a few times. The chain employs TRBV5-1 and TRBJ2-7; 9 bases agree with TRBD2. The CDR3 sequence is 16 residues long. Germline-derived CDR1 and CDR2 are SGHRS and YFSETQ. Germline trimming cut 2 bases from V and 5 bases from J; bases unmatched to any gene: 11. The CDR3 DNA is TGCGCCAGCAGCTTCGGACCGGGACTAGCATCTAACGAGCAGTACTTC. Protein: CASSFGPGLASNEQYF.

To note about this clone: A much larger clone differs from this one at a single base, so this may be a read error. The chain has TRBV7-2 and TRBJ1-4; D might be TRBD1 (6 bases). The V gene lost 1 base and the J gene lost 3 bases, with 6 bases spanning the gap. The V gene's germline CDR1 is SGHTA and CDR2 FQGNSA. The CDR3 sequence is 14 residues long. This CDR3 reads CASSLGTANEKLFF. In nucleotides, the CDR3 is TGTGCCAGCAGCTTAGGGACAGCTAATGAAAAACTGTTTTTT.

This clone has a handful of counts. The rearrangement joins TRBV2 to TRBJ2-7, with TRBD1 matching over 10 bases. The CDR3 is 13 residues long. The ends lost 8 bases at V and 6 bases at J; junction bases unmatched: 7. The germline V gene encodes CDR1 SNHLY and CDR2 FYNNEI. The CDR3 DNA sequence: TGTGCCAGCGCCGAAGGGACAGGGGCCGAGCAGTACTTC. Translation: CASAEGTGAEQYF.

J is TRBJ2-7 and V is TRBV5-5; no definite D call. V was cut by 2 bases and J by 2 bases, with 11 bases left in between. CDR3 length: 14 residues. Germline lookup yields CDR1 SGHKS and CDR2 YYEKEE (reference sequence). The CDR3 spells CASSFERRTYEQYF. In nucleotides, the CDR3 is TGTGCCAGCAGCTTCGAACGGCGTACCTACGAGCAGTACTTC.

V gene TRBV4-2 combines with J gene TRBJ2-1; D may match TRBD1 or TRBD2 (5 bases each). This CDR3 spans 18 amino acids. Trimming cost V 2 bases and J 10 bases, with 27 bases left between them. From germline, CDR1 is LGHNA and CDR2 YNFKEQ. The CDR3 loop reads CASSQLRAEGSESHEQFF. As DNA, the CDR3 is TGTGCCAGCAGCCAACTTCGGGCTGAGGGGTCAGAATCGCACGAGCAGTTCTTC.

This clone was recorded a few times. The chain combines TRBV28 with TRBJ1-4; D not resolved. Trimming removed 6 bases at V and 8 bases at J, with 16 bases between. Germline CDR1 reads MDHEN; CDR2 reads SYDVKM. The CDR3 extends over 14 amino acids. CDR3 nucleotide sequence: TGTGCCAGCAGCCGGATGCAAGGTCGGGAAAAACTGTTTTTT. Protein sequence: CASSRMQGREKLFF.

The J gene is TRBJ2-7, the V gene TRBV11-2; 7 bases fit TRBD1. The ends lost 1 base at V and 4 bases at J; junction bases unmatched: 7. The CDR3 contains 15 residues. Germline V gene lookup returns CDR1 SGHAT and CDR2 FQNNGV. CDR3 in DNA: TGTGCCAGCAGCTTAGTCGGACAGGTGCCTTACGAGCAGTACTTC. Translation gives CASSLVGQVPYEQYF. Using reference TRBV11-2 and TRBJ2-7 for the parts outside the CDR3, the full variable domain is EAGVAQSPRYKIIEKRQSVAFWCNPISGHATLYWYQQILGQGPKLLIQFQNNGVVDDSQLPKDRFSAERLKGVDSTLKIQPAKLEDSAVYLCASSLVGQVPYEQYFGPGTRLTVT.

The CDR3 coding sequence is TGTGCCAGCAGCTGGACACCGGACAATGAGCAGTTCTTC. Translated: CASSWTPDNEQFF. The V call is TRBV11-2, the J call TRBJ2-1, with D possibly TRBD1 on 5 matching bases. Trimming removed 4 bases from V and 5 bases from J, with 9 bases in between. The CDR3 loop spans 13 amino acids. Germline V gene lookup returns CDR1 SGHAT and CDR2 FQNNGV.